This is a list of T cell receptor beta chains from one sample in a study of identical twins. TCRdb analysed the 5' RACE reads with MiXCR anew, one entry per CDR3 protein. The table lists 690,000 or so distinct CDR3 sequences, around 6.1% of them singletons. Sample: naive T cells sorted from blood. Source of these receptors: a man aged 18 to 30 in good health. The CDR3 runs from the conserved cysteine through the conserved F or W. Fields, in order: clone size, J gene, D gene, V gene, CDR3 protein, CDR3 DNA. D genes are given only for firm matches. For some rows the clone size is stated as once, few or many, or as a class when expanded; others skip it.

size: many
J: TRBJ1-1
D: NA
V: TRBV6-5
CDR3: CASSSIGTSPFF
DNA: TGTGCCAGCAGCTCGATAGGGACAAGTCCTTTCTTT

size: NA
J: TRBJ2-3
D: TRBD2
V: TRBV2
CDR3: CASSGTSGRLMTDTQYF
DNA: TGTGCCAGCAGTGGTACTAGCGGGAGGCTCATGACAGATACGCAGTATTTT

size: many
J: TRBJ1-2
D: TRBD1
V: TRBV25-1
CDR3: CASRGTGTEGYTF
DNA: TGTGCCAGCAGAGGGACAGGGACAGAGGGCTACACCTTC

size: NA
J: TRBJ2-5
D: NA
V: TRBV25-1
CDR3: CASSSQGTQETQYF
DNA: TGTGCCAGCAGTTCCCAGGGAACTCAAGAGACCCAGTACTTC

size: NA
J: TRBJ1-2
D: NA
V: TRBV6-5
CDR3: CASSYYSDSWAYGYTF
DNA: TGTGCCAGCAGTTACTACTCGGACAGTTGGGCCTATGGCTACACCTTC

size: many
J: TRBJ2-7
D: NA
V: TRBV9
CDR3: CASSGGSREQYF
DNA: TGTGCCAGCAGCGGAGGGTCCCGGGAGCAGTACTTC

size: many
J: TRBJ2-1
D: TRBD2
V: TRBV2
CDR3: CASSEGGRGYNEQFF
DNA: TGTGCCAGCAGTGAAGGCGGGAGGGGCTACAATGAGCAGTTCTTC

size: NA
J: TRBJ2-7
D: NA
V: TRBV7-9
CDR3: CASIGGRYEQYF
DNA: TGTGCCAGCATCGGGGGACGCTACGAGCAGTACTTC

size: NA
J: TRBJ2-1
D: TRBD2
V: TRBV29-1
CDR3: CSADPGLAGYNEQFF
DNA: TGCAGCGCCGACCCGGGACTAGCGGGCTACAATGAGCAGTTCTTC

size: NA
J: TRBJ1-5
D: NA
V: TRBV7-6
CDR3: CASSLESTLNQPQHF
DNA: TGTGCCAGCAGCTTAGAGAGTACCCTCAATCAGCCCCAGCATTTT

size: NA
J: TRBJ2-1
D: TRBD2
V: TRBV7-9
CDR3: CASTHSGREGIYNEQFF
DNA: TGTGCCAGCACCCACTCTGGGCGGGAGGGTATCTACAATGAGCAGTTCTTC

size: few
J: TRBJ2-5
D: NA
V: TRBV29-1
CDR3: CSVEHGGIGQTQYF
DNA: TGCAGCGTTGAGCACGGCGGAATAGGGCAGACCCAGTACTTC

size: NA
J: TRBJ1-5
D: NA
V: TRBV28
CDR3: CASSPPGAALNQPQHF
DNA: TGTGCCAGCAGTCCTCCCGGGGCGGCCCTGAATCAGCCCCAGCATTTT

size: many
J: TRBJ2-3
D: NA
V: TRBV12-3/TRBV12-4
CDR3: CASSWDNTDTQYF
DNA: TGTGCCAGCAGCTGGGACAACACAGATACGCAGTATTTT

size: few
J: TRBJ1-1
D: TRBD1
V: TRBV20-1
CDR3: CSARDWTGGNTEAFF
DNA: TGCAGTGCTAGAGATTGGACAGGGGGCAACACTGAAGCTTTCTTT

size: many
J: TRBJ2-7
D: TRBD1
V: TRBV12-3/TRBV12-4
CDR3: CATRQGPSYEQYF
DNA: TGTGCCACACGACAGGGCCCCTCCTACGAGCAGTACTTC

size: many
J: TRBJ1-1
D: NA
V: TRBV4-1
CDR3: CASSRALGTEAFF
DNA: TGCGCCAGCAGCAGGGCGCTGGGCACTGAAGCTTTCTTT

size: many
J: TRBJ2-1
D: NA
V: TRBV7-2
CDR3: CASSPPGNNEQFF
DNA: TGTGCCAGCAGCCCGCCGGGAAACAATGAGCAGTTCTTC

size: NA
J: TRBJ2-2
D: NA
V: TRBV3-1
CDR3: CASSQAPPTGELFF
DNA: TGTGCCAGCAGCCAAGCTCCCCCCACCGGGGAGCTGTTTTTT

size: many
J: TRBJ2-1
D: NA
V: TRBV27
CDR3: CASSLSRDGDNEQFF
DNA: TGTGCCAGCAGTTTATCCCGGGACGGAGACAATGAGCAGTTCTTC

size: NA
J: TRBJ1-2
D: NA
V: TRBV12-3/TRBV12-4
CDR3: CAIQITNYGYTF
DNA: TGTGCCATACAGATAACTAACTATGGCTACACCTTC

size: many
J: TRBJ2-1
D: TRBD1
V: TRBV29-1
CDR3: CSVDQGTGIYNEQFF
DNA: TGCAGCGTTGATCAAGGGACAGGGATTTACAATGAGCAGTTCTTC